This T cell receptor beta chain originates from a study of blood T cell repertoires in COVID-19. The CDR3 sequence is 14 residues long. CDR1 and CDR2 from the germline V gene are LGHNA and YNFKEQ. J was trimmed by 4 bases and V by 0 bases; bases with no gene match: 3. In the original analysis: Nucleated cell number was recorded as an estimate derived from reference gene primer amplification. Sequencing used immunoSEQ multiplex PCR; TCRdb keeps in-frame clones, though not all of them. The V and J calls and clone size are taken from that table; D and trimming were inferred from the DNA. The repertoire holds 110,000 or so clones, with about 88% as singletons.

This receptor was taken from a man aged 35 to 55 with acute or convalescent COVID-19. The specimen was peripheral blood. The V and J genes are TRBV4-2 and TRBJ2-7, with 7 bases lining up with TRBD1. DNA for the CDR3: TGTGCCAGCAGCCAAGAGGGACAGAAGTACGAGCAGTACTTC. This codes for CASSQEGQKYEQYF.